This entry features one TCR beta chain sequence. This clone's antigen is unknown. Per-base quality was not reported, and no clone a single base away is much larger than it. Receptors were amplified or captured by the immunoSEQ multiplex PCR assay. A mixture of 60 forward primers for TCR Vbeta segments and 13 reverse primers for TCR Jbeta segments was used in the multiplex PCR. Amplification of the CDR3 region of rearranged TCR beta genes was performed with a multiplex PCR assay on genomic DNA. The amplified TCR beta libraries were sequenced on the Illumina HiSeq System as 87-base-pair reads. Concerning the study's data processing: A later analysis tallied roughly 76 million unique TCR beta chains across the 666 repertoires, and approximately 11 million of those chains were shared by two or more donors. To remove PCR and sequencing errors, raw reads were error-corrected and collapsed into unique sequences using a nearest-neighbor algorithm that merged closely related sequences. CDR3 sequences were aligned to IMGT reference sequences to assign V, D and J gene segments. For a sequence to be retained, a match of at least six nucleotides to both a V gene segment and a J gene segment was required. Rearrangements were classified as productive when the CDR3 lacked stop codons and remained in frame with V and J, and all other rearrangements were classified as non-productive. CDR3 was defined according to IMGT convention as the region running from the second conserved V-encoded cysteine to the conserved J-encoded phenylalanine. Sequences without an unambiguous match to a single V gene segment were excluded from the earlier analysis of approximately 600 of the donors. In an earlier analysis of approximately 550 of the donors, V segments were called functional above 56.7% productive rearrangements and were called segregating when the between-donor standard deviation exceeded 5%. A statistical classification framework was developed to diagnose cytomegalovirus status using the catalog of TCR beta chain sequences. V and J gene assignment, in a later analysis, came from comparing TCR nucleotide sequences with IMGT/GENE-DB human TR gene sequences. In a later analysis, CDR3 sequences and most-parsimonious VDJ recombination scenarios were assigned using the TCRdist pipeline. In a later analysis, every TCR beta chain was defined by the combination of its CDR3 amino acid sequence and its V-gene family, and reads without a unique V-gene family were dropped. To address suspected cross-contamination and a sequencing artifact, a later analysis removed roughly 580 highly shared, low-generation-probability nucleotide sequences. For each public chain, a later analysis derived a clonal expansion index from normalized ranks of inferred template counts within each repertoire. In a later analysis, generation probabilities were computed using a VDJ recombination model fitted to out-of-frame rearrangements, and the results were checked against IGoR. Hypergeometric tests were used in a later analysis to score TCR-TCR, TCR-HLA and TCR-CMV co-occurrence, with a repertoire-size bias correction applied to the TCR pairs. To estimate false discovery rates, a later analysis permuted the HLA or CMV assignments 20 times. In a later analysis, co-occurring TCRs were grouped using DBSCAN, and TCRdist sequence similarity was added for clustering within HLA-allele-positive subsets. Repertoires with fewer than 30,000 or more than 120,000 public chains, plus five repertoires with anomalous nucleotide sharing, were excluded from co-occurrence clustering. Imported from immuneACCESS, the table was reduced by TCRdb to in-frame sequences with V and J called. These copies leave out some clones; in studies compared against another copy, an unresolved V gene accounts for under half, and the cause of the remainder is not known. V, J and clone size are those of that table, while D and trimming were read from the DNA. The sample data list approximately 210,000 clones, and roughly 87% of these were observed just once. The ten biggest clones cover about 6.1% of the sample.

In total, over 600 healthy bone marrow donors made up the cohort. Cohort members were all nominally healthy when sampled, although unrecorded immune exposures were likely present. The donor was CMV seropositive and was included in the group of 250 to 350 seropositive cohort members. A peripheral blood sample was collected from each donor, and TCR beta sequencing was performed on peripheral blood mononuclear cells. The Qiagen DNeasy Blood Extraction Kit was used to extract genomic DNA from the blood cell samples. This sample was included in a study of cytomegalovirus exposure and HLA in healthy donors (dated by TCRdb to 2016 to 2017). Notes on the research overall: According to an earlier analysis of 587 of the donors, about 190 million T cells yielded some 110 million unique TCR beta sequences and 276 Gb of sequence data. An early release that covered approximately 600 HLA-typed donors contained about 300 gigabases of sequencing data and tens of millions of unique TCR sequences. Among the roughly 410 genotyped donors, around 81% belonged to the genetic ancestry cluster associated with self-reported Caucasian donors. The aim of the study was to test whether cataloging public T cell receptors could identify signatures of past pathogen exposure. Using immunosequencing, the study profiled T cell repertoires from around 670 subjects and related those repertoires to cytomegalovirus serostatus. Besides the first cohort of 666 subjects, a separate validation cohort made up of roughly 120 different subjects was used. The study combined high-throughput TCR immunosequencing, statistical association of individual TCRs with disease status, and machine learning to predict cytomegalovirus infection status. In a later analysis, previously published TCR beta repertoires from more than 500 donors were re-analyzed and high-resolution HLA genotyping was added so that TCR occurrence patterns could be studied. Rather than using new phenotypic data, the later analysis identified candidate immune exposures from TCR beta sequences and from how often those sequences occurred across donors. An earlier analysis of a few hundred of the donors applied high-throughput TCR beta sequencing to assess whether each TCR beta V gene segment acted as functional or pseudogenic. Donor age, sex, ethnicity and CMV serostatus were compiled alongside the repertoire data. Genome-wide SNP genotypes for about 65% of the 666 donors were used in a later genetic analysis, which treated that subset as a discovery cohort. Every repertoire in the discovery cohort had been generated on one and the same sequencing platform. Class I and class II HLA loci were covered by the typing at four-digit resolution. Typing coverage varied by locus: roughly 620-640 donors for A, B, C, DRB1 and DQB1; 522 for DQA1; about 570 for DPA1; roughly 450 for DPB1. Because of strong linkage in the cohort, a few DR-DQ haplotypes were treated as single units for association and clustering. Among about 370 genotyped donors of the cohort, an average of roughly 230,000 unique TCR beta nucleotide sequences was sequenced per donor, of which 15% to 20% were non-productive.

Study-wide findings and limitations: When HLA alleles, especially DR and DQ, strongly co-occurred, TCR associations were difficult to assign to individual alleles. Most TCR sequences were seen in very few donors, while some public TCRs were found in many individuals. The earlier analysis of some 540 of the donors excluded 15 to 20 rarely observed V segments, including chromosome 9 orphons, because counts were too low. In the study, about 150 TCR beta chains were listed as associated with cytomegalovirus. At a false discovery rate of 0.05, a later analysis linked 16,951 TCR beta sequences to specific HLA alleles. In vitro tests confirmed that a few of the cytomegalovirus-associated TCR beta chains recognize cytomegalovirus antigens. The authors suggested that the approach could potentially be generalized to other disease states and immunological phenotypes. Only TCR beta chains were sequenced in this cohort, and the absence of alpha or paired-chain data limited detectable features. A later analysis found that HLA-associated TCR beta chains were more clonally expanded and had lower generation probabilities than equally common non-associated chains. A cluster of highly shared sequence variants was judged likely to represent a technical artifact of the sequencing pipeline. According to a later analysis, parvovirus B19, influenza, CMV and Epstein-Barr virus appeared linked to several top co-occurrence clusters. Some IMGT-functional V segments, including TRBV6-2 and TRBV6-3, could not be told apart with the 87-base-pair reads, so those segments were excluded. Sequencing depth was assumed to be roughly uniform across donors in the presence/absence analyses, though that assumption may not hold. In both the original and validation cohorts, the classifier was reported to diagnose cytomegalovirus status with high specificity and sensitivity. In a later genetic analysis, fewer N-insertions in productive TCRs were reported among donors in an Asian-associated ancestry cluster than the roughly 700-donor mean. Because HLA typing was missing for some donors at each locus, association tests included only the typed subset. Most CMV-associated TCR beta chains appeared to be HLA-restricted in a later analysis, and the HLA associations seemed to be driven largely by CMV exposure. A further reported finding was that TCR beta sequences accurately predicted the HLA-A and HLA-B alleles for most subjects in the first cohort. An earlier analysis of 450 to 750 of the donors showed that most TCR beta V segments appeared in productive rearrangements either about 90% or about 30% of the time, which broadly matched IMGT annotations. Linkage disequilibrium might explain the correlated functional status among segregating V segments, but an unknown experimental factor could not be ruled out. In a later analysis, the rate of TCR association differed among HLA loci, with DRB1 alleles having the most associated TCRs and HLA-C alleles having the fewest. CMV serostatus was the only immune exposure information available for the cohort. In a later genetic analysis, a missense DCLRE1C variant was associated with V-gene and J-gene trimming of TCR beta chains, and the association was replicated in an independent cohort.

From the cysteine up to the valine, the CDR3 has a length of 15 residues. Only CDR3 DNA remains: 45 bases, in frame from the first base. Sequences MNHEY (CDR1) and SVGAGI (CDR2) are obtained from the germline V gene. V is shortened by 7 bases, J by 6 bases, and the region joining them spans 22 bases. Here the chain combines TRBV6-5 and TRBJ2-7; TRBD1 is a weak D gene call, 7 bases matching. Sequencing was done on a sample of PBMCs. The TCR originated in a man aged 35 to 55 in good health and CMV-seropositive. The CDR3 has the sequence CASIHDRVGRGEQYV. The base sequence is TGTGCCAGCATCCACGACAGGGTTGGGCGGGGCGAGCAGTACGTC.